Each of the 16 T cell receptor beta chains below was sequenced from the same sample in a study of blood T cell repertoires in COVID-19. Sequenced by immunoSEQ multiplex PCR; TCRdb stores in-frame clones only, minus some. The sample has around 83,000 clones; around 90% are singletons. The specimen sequenced was peripheral blood. Every receptor here comes from a man aged 80 or over with active or convalescent COVID-19.

The chain couples TRBV6-4 to TRBJ1-5; possibly TRBD1 for D (6 bases). Per germline, CDR1 MRHNA and CDR2 SNTAGT. This CDR3 region has 14 residues. Trimming stripped 4 bases from V and 6 bases from J, with 13 bases between. The CDR3, as DNA: TGTGCCAGCAGTGTCATTGGGGGCAGTCAGCCCCAGCATTTT. It is translated as CASSVIGGSQPQHF.

To note about this clone: The sample has other DNA sequences that encode this CDR3 too. This chain connects TRBV5-1 to TRBJ2-3; D is ambiguous. This CDR3 is 14 amino acids long. Germline CDR1 and CDR2: SGHRS and YFSETQ. The V gene lost 0 bases and the J gene lost 2 bases, with 7 bases spanning the gap. The CDR3 spells CASSLGPSTDTQYF. DNA for the CDR3: TGCGCCAGCAGCTTGGGGCCTTCCACAGATACGCAGTATTTT. Full variable domain (remainder filled in from reference TRBV5-1 and TRBJ2-3): KAGVTQTPRYLIKTRGQQVTLSCSPISGHRSVSWYQQTPGQGLQFLFEYFSETQRNKGNFPGRFSGRQFSNSRSEMNVSTLELGDSALYLCASSLGPSTDTQYFGPGTRLTVL.

This clone has a single count. The chain couples TRBV3-1 (or the pseudogene TRBV3-2) to TRBJ1-1; D might be TRBD1 (6 bases). The V gene lost 1 base and the J gene lost 0 bases, with 12 bases spanning the gap. The length of the CDR3 is 16 residues. Germline CDR1 is LGHDT and CDR2 is YNNKEL (reference sequence). The chain's CDR3 is CASSQGRGGMNTEAFF. The CDR3, as DNA: TGTGCCAGCAGCCAAGGAAGGGGGGGCATGAACACTGAAGCTTTCTTT.

The genes are TRBV7-2 and TRBJ2-5, with 11 nucleotides matching TRBD2. Germline trimming cut 1 base from V and 4 bases from J; bases unmatched to any gene: 5. The germline gives CDR1 SGHTA, CDR2 FQGNSA. The CDR3 sequence is 16 residues long. For the CDR3, the DNA is TGTGCCAGCAGCTTAGGAGTAGCGGGGGGGCTAGAGACCCAGTACTTC. Residues: CASSLGVAGGLETQYF.

The rearrangement links TRBV7-2 to TRBJ2-1; weak D call: TRBD1 (5 bases). V was cut by 1 base and J by 4 bases, with 11 bases left in between. This CDR3 comprises 15 residues. Looked up from germline, CDR1 is SGHTA and CDR2 is FQGNSA. The DNA of the CDR3 is TGTGCCAGCAGCTTAGGTTGGACAAAGTACAATGAGCAGTTCTTC. Translation: CASSLGWTKYNEQFF.

This sequence joins TRBV30 and TRBJ1-1, with D perhaps matching TRBD1 (5 bases). CDR1 GTSNPN and CDR2 SVGIG come from the germline V gene (reference sequence). Trimming removed 3 bases from V and 3 bases from J, with 20 bases in between. The CDR3 sequence is 16 residues long. The CDR3 region has the DNA TGTGCCTGGAGCAAGGCCCGAAGGGGTGGGGACACTGAAGCTTTCTTT. It yields the protein CAWSKARRGGDTEAFF. The full variable domain, in which reference TRBV30 and TRBJ1-1 provide the parts outside the CDR3, is SQTIHQWPATLVQPVGSPLSLECTVEGTSNPNLYWYRQAAGRGLQLLFYSVGIGQISSEVPQNLSASRPQDRQFILSSKKLLLSDSGFYLCAWSKARRGGDTEAFFGQGTRLTVV.

V gene TRBV11-3 combines with J gene TRBJ2-3; TRBD2 matches 10 bases. After removal of 5 bases from V and 6 bases from J, the junction contained 11 bases not matched to a gene. Germline V gene lookup returns CDR1 SGHNT and CDR2 YENEEA. The CDR3 is made up of 16 amino acids. CDR3 region: CASSDEAGGSYDTQYF. Written as DNA, the CDR3 is TGTGCCAGCAGCGACGAAGCGGGAGGGTCTTACGATACGCAGTATTTT.

This sequence joins TRBV18 and TRBJ1-2; a weak D match, TRBD1 (5 bases). Germline V gene lookup returns CDR1 KGHSH and CDR2 LQKENI. This CDR3 has 17 amino acids. The V end was cut by 4 bases, the J end by 3 bases, with 21 bases between. CDR3 bases: TGTGCCAGCTCACTCGGGACTTCCTCCGGGCCTCACTATGGCTACACCTTC. It codes for CASSLGTSSGPHYGYTF.

The rearrangement uses TRBV10-1 and TRBJ2-2; a possible D gene is TRBD1 (5 bases). Trimming removed 3 bases at V and 6 bases at J, with 17 bases between. CDR1 WNHNN and CDR2 SYGVQD come from the germline V gene (reference sequence). CDR3 length: 16 residues. The CDR3 DNA sequence: TGCGCCAGCAGTGATCACACCTCCAGGGTCGCCGGGGAGCTGTTTTTT. It specifies CASSDHTSRVAGELFF.

The genes are TRBV19 and TRBJ1-1; no firm D call. There are 14 residues in the CDR3. Germline CDR1 and CDR2: LNHDA and SQIVND (reference sequence). V was cut by 5 bases and J by 0 bases, with 10 bases left in between. Written as DNA, the CDR3 is TGTGCCAGTAGTGTAGGAGTTATGAACACTGAAGCTTTCTTT. Translated: CASSVGVMNTEAFF.

This clone appeared once. The V call is TRBV19, the J call TRBJ1-2; D uncertain. CDR3 length: 13 residues. The V end lost 7 bases, the J end lost 3 bases, and 12 bases lay between the germline ends. Germline V gene lookup returns CDR1 LNHDA and CDR2 SQIVND (reference sequence). The CDR3 DNA reads TGTGCCAGTACCTCGGGTTCGTACTATGGCTACACCTTC. Protein sequence: CASTSGSYYGYTF.

This rearrangement joins TRBV2 to TRBJ2-2, with TRBD2 matching 7 bases. This CDR3 has 13 amino acids. Per germline, CDR1 SNHLY and CDR2 FYNNEI. V was clipped by 7 bases and J by 4 bases; unmatched bases: 3. The DNA for the CDR3 is TGTGCCAGCAAGTCGGGGGGCACCGGGGAGCTGTTTTTT. Protein product: CASKSGGTGELFF.

The V gene is TRBV6-1, the J gene TRBJ1-4; 12 bases are shared with TRBD1. Germline loops: CDR1 MNHNS, CDR2 SASEGT. With 1 base clipped from V and 6 bases from J, the junction kept 9 bases outside the gene matches. The CDR3 sequence is 18 residues long. CDR3 DNA: TGTGCCAGCAGTGAAGGGAGGGGGACAGGGGGCAGGGATGAAAAACTGTTTTTT. It yields the protein CASSEGRGTGGRDEKLFF.

The rearrangement joins TRBV3-1 (or the pseudogene TRBV3-2) to TRBJ1-3; D is unclear. This CDR3 region has 14 residues. Germline assignment: CDR1 LGHDT and CDR2 YNNKEL (reference sequence). Trimming removed 4 bases from V and 9 bases from J, with 16 bases in between. CDR3 loop: CASSLKAGSGTIYF. CDR3 DNA sequence: TGTGCCAGCAGCCTAAAAGCAGGAAGCGGCACCATATATTTT.

The gene calls are TRBV14 and TRBJ1-1; D remains ambiguous. This CDR3 has 14 residues. V was clipped by 3 bases and J by 1 base, with 9 bases between them. Germline V gene sequence: CDR1 SGHDN, CDR2 FVKESK. The CDR3 sequence is CASSQLQENTEAFF. CDR3 coding DNA: TGTGCCAGCAGCCAGTTACAAGAGAACACTGAAGCTTTCTTT.

This sequence joins TRBV12-3 or TRBV12-4 and TRBJ1-1, with a weak D call TRBD1 (6 bases). V was trimmed by 4 bases and J by 5 bases, leaving 11 bases between them. This CDR3 contains 13 residues. CDR3 region: CASSSQGRTEAFF. CDR3 in DNA: TGTGCCAGCAGTTCCCAGGGGCGAACTGAAGCTTTCTTT.